The 26 T cell receptor beta chains listed next were all sequenced from one sample in a study of blood T cell repertoires in COVID-19. Method: immunoSEQ multiplex PCR; TCRdb's copy keeps in-frame clones and lacks some. The profile shows fewer than 350,000 clones, 75% to 90% of them singletons. Sequencing was carried out using PBMCs or T cells enriched from blood (not recorded which). The receptor set was obtained from a man between 60 and 75 years old who had recovered from COVID-19.

Only a few counts were recorded for this clone. The rearrangement joins TRBV19 to TRBJ1-2; D is possibly TRBD1 (6 bases). V was pared by 7 bases and J by 5 bases, with 20 bases between. There are 15 residues in the CDR3. Germline V gene sequence: CDR1 LNHDA, CDR2 SQIVND (reference sequence). The CDR3 loop is CASTTYGRGRYGYTF. The CDR3 DNA sequence: TGTGCCAGTACCACATACGGCAGGGGCAGGTATGGCTACACCTTC.

The chain combines TRBV9 with TRBJ2-1; D ambiguous. V gave up 4 bases and J gave up 0 bases, with 8 bases separating them. Germline loops: CDR1 SGDLS, CDR2 YYNGEE. This CDR3 is 14 amino acids long. CDR3 DNA sequence: TGTGCCAGCAGCCCAACCTACTCCTACAATGAGCAGTTCTTC. The encoded protein is CASSPTYSYNEQFF.

The J gene is TRBJ2-7, the V gene TRBV28; D gene uncertain. CDR1 is MDHEN and CDR2 is SYDVKM in the germline V gene. The V gene lost 7 bases and the J gene lost 3 bases, with 25 bases spanning the gap. There are 17 residues in the CDR3. The CDR3 protein is CASTSPLAYRGDYEQYF. CDR3 nucleotide sequence: TGTGCCAGCACCTCCCCGCTGGCCTACCGCGGCGACTACGAGCAGTACTTC. Supplemented by reference TRBV28 and TRBJ2-7, the full variable domain reads DVKVTQSSRYLVKRTGEKVFLECVQDMDHENMFWYRQDPGLGLRLIYFSYDVKMKEKGDIPEGYSVSREKKERFSLILESASTNQTSMYLCASTSPLAYRGDYEQYFGPGTRLTVT.

This chain joins TRBV4-2 and TRBJ1-4; 9 positions match TRBD1. The germline CDR1 and CDR2 sequences are LGHNA and YNFKEQ. The length of the CDR3 is 16 residues. Trimming cost V 4 bases and J 7 bases; bases outside gene matches: 10. The chain's CDR3 is CASSRDPTGGGEKLFF. The CDR3 DNA is TGTGCCAGCAGCCGAGACCCTACAGGGGGCGGTGAAAAACTGTTTTTT.

The chain joins TRBV25-1 to TRBJ2-3; possibly TRBD2 for D (6 bases). V lost 0 bases and J lost 1, with 8 bases in between. Germline-derived CDR1 and CDR2 are MGHDK and SYGVNS. The CDR3 covers 15 residues. The CDR3 bases are TGTGCCAGCAGTGAATATAGGAGGGGCACAGATACGCAGTATTTT. Amino acid sequence: CASSEYRRGTDTQYF.

This chain connects TRBV3-1 (or the pseudogene TRBV3-2) to TRBJ1-6, with 7 bases identical to TRBD1. J gave up 5 bases and V 6 bases, and 4 bases lay outside the gene matches. CDR1 is LGHDT and CDR2 is YNNKEL in the germline V gene (reference sequence). This CDR3 contains 14 residues. The DNA of the CDR3 is TGTGCCAGCAGGAAAGGGACAGATAATTCACCCCTCCACTTT. Translated: CASRKGTDNSPLHF.

The V gene is TRBV11-3, the J gene TRBJ2-7; TRBD1 aligns across 9 bases. The germline V gene encodes CDR1 SGHNT and CDR2 YENEEA. Trimming removed 5 bases from V and 5 bases from J; junction bases left unmatched: 1. This CDR3 has 12 amino acids. The CDR3 region is CASSRDRDEQYF. Written as DNA, the CDR3 is TGTGCCAGCAGCCGGGACAGGGACGAGCAGTACTTC.

The CDR3 reads CASSHGADSARYTDTQYF. CDR3 in DNA: TGTGCCAGCAGCCACGGTGCAGATTCGGCTAGATATACAGATACGCAGTATTTT. The rearrangement joins TRBV3-1 (or the pseudogene TRBV3-2) to TRBJ2-3; D uncertain. The germline V gene has CDR1 LGHDT and CDR2 YNNKEL (reference sequence). The V end lost 3 bases, the J end lost 3 bases, and 22 bases lay between the germline ends. This CDR3 comprises 18 residues.

A single count supports this clone. The J gene is TRBJ2-3, the V gene TRBV2; maybe TRBD2 (6 bases). Germline V gene sequence: CDR1 SNHLY, CDR2 FYNNEI. The CDR3 is made up of 15 amino acids. V was cut by 5 bases and J by 0 bases, with 12 bases left in between. CDR3 protein: CASSRSGASTDTQYF. The CDR3 DNA sequence: TGTGCCAGCAGTCGTAGCGGAGCGAGCACAGATACGCAGTATTTT.

The gene calls are TRBV11-2 and TRBJ2-5; unclear D gene. With 2 bases removed from V and 0 bases from J, the gap between germline ends came to 4 bases. There are 13 residues in the CDR3. The germline V gene has CDR1 SGHAT and CDR2 FQNNGV. Here the CDR3 DNA reads TGTGCCAGCAGCTTAAACTACCAAGAGACCCAGTACTTC. It translates to CASSLNYQETQYF.

J is TRBJ2-7 and V is TRBV28; TRBD2 agrees at 7 bases. Germline CDR1 MDHEN, CDR2 SYDVKM. The CDR3 contains 14 residues. V was pared by 7 bases and J by 1 base, with 7 bases of the junction left unmatched. The CDR3 is CASKTSSGSYEQYF. The CDR3 nucleotides read TGTGCCAGCAAAACCTCTAGCGGATCCTACGAGCAGTACTTC.

The V gene is TRBV19, the J gene TRBJ2-2; TRBD1 matches 9 bases. Trimming at V came to 7 bases and at J to 4 bases, leaving 4 bases not matched to a gene. CDR3 size: 14 residues. The germline V gene encodes CDR1 LNHDA and CDR2 SQIVND (reference sequence). CDR3 region: CASIRTGATGELFF. The DNA of the CDR3 is TGTGCCAGTATCCGGACAGGGGCCACCGGGGAGCTGTTTTTT. The variable domain in full, completed from reference TRBV19 and TRBJ2-2, reads DGGITQSPKYLFRKEGQNVTLSCEQNLNHDAMYWYRQDPGQGLRLIYYSQIVNDFQKGDIAEGYSVSREKKESFPLTVTSAQKNPTAFYLCASIRTGATGELFFGEGSRLTVL.

V gene TRBV5-1 combines with J gene TRBJ2-5, with a weak D call TRBD2 (7 bases). The CDR3 has 16 residues. Trimming shortened V by 1 base and J by 5 bases, and 18 bases separated the two germline ends. The germline CDR1 and CDR2 sequences are SGHRS and YFSETQ. CDR3 sequence: CASSLKASRGGETQYF. The CDR3 DNA follows: TGCGCCAGCAGCTTGAAAGCATCCAGGGGAGGGGAGACCCAGTACTTC.

This rearrangement joins TRBV19 to TRBJ1-3, with a tentative D call TRBD1 (6 bases). The CDR3 contains 16 residues. Germline V CDR1 and CDR2: LNHDA, SQIVND (reference sequence). Trimming cost V 4 bases and J 3 bases, with 16 bases left between them. DNA for the CDR3: TGTGCCAGTAGTACGCCGACAGGCAGGAGTGGAAACACCATATATTTT. Protein product: CASSTPTGRSGNTIYF.

The J gene is TRBJ2-3, the V gene TRBV5-5, with 10 bases matching TRBD2. V was clipped by 1 base and J by 5 bases; unmatched bases: 7. The germline V gene has CDR1 SGHKS and CDR2 YYEKEE (reference sequence). The CDR3 has 16 amino acids. CDR3 DNA: TGTGCCAGCAGCTTGAGGCTAGCGGGAGAGGTAGATACGCAGTATTTT. Its translation is CASSLRLAGEVDTQYF.

This clone was recorded many times. V is TRBV28 and J is TRBJ2-2; 10 bases fit TRBD2. The CDR3 has 15 amino acids. Germline CDR1 reads MDHEN; CDR2 reads SYDVKM. V shed 2 bases and J 6 bases; nucleotides not matched to a gene: 3. Written as DNA, the CDR3 is TGTGCCAGCAGTTTAGGGACTAGCGAAGCCGGGGAGCTGTTTTTT. Its translation is CASSLGTSEAGELFF.

The CDR3 DNA sequence: TGTGCCAGCAGGGGAGGAGCGGGAGGGGTCTACGAGCAGTACTTC. Translated: CASRGGAGGVYEQYF. This sequence joins TRBV2 and TRBJ2-7, with TRBD2 matching over 10 bases. Germline lookup yields CDR1 SNHLY and CDR2 FYNNEI. V gave up 6 bases and J gave up 3 bases; unmatched junction bases: 8. The CDR3 sequence is 15 residues long. Variable domain in full (rest from reference TRBV2 and TRBJ2-7): EPEVTQTPSHQVTQMGQEVILRCVPISNHLYFYWYRQILGQKVEFLVSFYNNEISEKSEIFDDQFSVERPDGSNFTLKIRSTKLEDSAMYFCASRGGAGGVYEQYFGPGTRLTVT.

CDR3: CASSLGAGGDYEQYF. The DNA for the CDR3 is TGTGCCAGCAGCTTGGGGGCAGGGGGCGACTACGAGCAGTACTTC. The chain couples TRBV5-4 to TRBJ2-7; 8 nucleotides align to TRBD1. Germline V gene data show CDR1 as SGHNT and CDR2 as YYREEE (reference sequence). CDR3 length: 15 residues. The V and J ends lost 0 bases and 3 bases, in that order; junction bases with no gene match: 5.

The rearrangement links TRBV7-9 to TRBJ1-1; D is undetermined. This CDR3 contains 13 residues. V lost 5 bases and J 3 bases, leaving 10 bases between the germline ends. Germline-derived CDR1 and CDR2 are SEHNR and FQNEAQ (reference sequence). The CDR3, as DNA: TGTGCCAGCAGCACCCAAACAGACACTGAAGCTTTCTTT. Residues: CASSTQTDTEAFF. The full variable domain, rest sourced from reference TRBV7-9 and TRBJ1-1, is DTGVSQNPRHKITKRGQNVTFRCDPISEHNRLYWYRQTLGQGPEFLTYFQNEAQLEKSRLLSDRFSAERPKGSFSTLEIQRTEQGDSAMYLCASSTQTDTEAFFGQGTRLTVV.

The chain carries TRBV28 and TRBJ2-7, with TRBD2 matching 9 bases. V trimming: 6 bases; J trimming: 0 bases; junction bases outside the gene matches: 6. CDR1 and CDR2 from the germline V gene are MDHEN and SYDVKM. The CDR3 sequence is 15 residues long. CDR3 loop: CASRGLAPGSYEQYF. In DNA, the CDR3 is TGTGCCAGCAGAGGACTAGCGCCAGGCTCCTACGAGCAGTACTTC.

The chain recombines TRBV2 with TRBJ2-7; no clear D gene. This CDR3 comprises 10 residues. Germline CDR1 reads SNHLY; CDR2 reads FYNNEI. V gave up 4 bases and J gave up 4 bases, with 2 bases separating them. CDR3 residues: CASSVYEQYF. Here the CDR3 DNA reads TGTGCCAGCAGTGTATACGAGCAGTACTTC.

Here the CDR3 reads CASSSTGGGEQYF. CDR3 coding DNA: TGTGCCAGCAGTTCGACAGGGGGCGGCGAGCAGTACTTC. This sequence joins TRBV27 and TRBJ2-7; TRBD1 aligns across 10 bases. This CDR3 is built from 13 residues. The germline CDR1 and CDR2 sequences are MNHEY and SMNVEV (reference sequence). Trimming took 4 bases from V and 6 from J; bases not matched to a gene: 3.

The rearrangement links TRBV28 to TRBJ1-2, with TRBD1 as a possible D gene (5 bases). The ends were cut back, 8 bases at V and 1 base at J, with 11 bases in the middle. The CDR3 has 13 amino acids. CDR1 and CDR2 from the germline V gene are MDHEN and SYDVKM. The CDR3 nucleotides are TGTGCCAGCGTTCGAGACAGTAACTATGGCTACACCTTC. It is translated as CASVRDSNYGYTF.

V and J are TRBV3-1 (or the pseudogene TRBV3-2) and TRBJ2-3; D is unclear. Germline assignment: CDR1 LGHDT and CDR2 YNNKEL (reference sequence). The CDR3 is 14 residues long. V was pared by 3 bases and J by 5 bases, with 12 bases between. The CDR3 nucleotides are TGTGCCAGCAGCCACTTTTATGCGCGAGATACGCAGTATTTT. It encodes CASSHFYARDTQYF.

The rearrangement uses TRBV6-5 and TRBJ1-4, with unresolved D. The CDR3 consists of 14 residues. Germline V gene sequence: CDR1 MNHEY, CDR2 SVGAGI. The germline V and J ends were trimmed by 0 bases and 5 bases, with 7 bases remaining between them. The DNA of the CDR3 is TGTGCCAGCAGTTACTCGATGACAAATGAAAAACTGTTTTTT. Protein: CASSYSMTNEKLFF.

The chain joins TRBV27 to TRBJ2-6; the D gene is possibly TRBD2 (6 bases). The CDR3 covers 15 residues. CDR1 and CDR2 (germline): MNHEY, SMNVEV (reference sequence). Trimming stripped 6 bases from V and 5 bases from J, with 14 bases between. CDR3 in DNA: TGTGCCAGCAGGGGGGGTGGTGGCAGGGCCAACGTCCTGACTTTC. This sequence encodes CASRGGGGRANVLTF.